Each of the 16 T cell receptor beta chains below was sequenced from the same sample in a study of CDR3 diversity in severe acne. TCRdb re-called the PCR reads with MiXCR, one entry per CDR3 protein. The sample comprises around 100,000 distinct CDR3 sequences, roughly 51% of which are singletons, and roughly 12% rests with the top ten. Sequenced material: blood. The receptors originated from a male donor with acne.

The rearrangement uses TRBV2 and TRBJ2-7; maybe TRBD2 (6 bases). V gave up 6 bases and J gave up 3 bases, with 18 bases separating them. The CDR3 is 15 amino acids. The germline V gene has CDR1 SNHLY and CDR2 FYNNEI. CDR3 coding DNA: TGTGCCAGCAGCCAAGGGACTTATTATATCTACGAGCAGTACTTC. It yields the protein CASSQGTYYIYEQYF. Supplemented by reference TRBV2 and TRBJ2-7, the full variable domain reads EPEVTQTPSHQVTQMGQEVILRCVPISNHLYFYWYRQILGQKVEFLVSFYNNEISEKSEIFDDQFSVERPDGSNFTLKIRSTKLEDSAMYFCASSQGTYYIYEQYFGPGTRLTVT.

The genes are TRBV29-1 and TRBJ1-1, with D tentatively TRBD1 (6 bases). CDR1 is SQVTM, CDR2 ANQGSEA, per germline. Trimming took off 6 bases at V and 1 base at J, with 15 bases between the two ends. CDR3 length equals 14 residues. CDR3 nucleotides: TGCAGCGTCGCTCCGAGGACAGCGAACACTGAAGCTTTCTTT. Protein: CSVAPRTANTEAFF. Variable domain in full (rest from reference TRBV29-1 and TRBJ1-1): SAVISQKPSRDICQRGTSLTIQCQVDSQVTMMFWYRQQPGQSLTLIATANQGSEATYESGFVIDKFPISRPNLTFSTLTVSNMSPEDSSIYLCSVAPRTANTEAFFGQGTRLTVV.

The chain is built from TRBV9 and TRBJ2-2; TRBD1 matches at 8 bases. This CDR3 contains 17 residues. Trimming removed 2 bases from V and 4 bases from J; junction bases left unmatched: 10. Germline lookup yields CDR1 SGDLS and CDR2 YYNGEE. CDR3 loop: CASSVHRDRRPTGELFF. In DNA, the CDR3 is TGTGCCAGCAGCGTTCACCGGGACAGGAGACCCACCGGGGAGCTGTTTTTT.

CDR3 region: CASSPGEFSYEQYF. The CDR3 DNA follows: TGTGCCAGCTCACCAGGCGAGTTCTCCTACGAGCAGTACTTC. V is TRBV18 and J is TRBJ2-7; D is uncertain. CDR3 length: 14 amino acids. Germline loops: CDR1 KGHSH, CDR2 LQKENI. V was cut by 2 bases and J by 0 bases, with 8 bases left in between.

This chain connects TRBV7-2 to TRBJ2-1, with 8 bases identical to TRBD2. This CDR3 comprises 16 residues. Germline CDR1 reads SGHTA; CDR2 reads FQGNSA. V was pared by 1 base and J by 15 bases, with 17 bases of the junction left unmatched. CDR3 nucleotide sequence: TGTGCCAGCAGCTTAGGGGCACTAGCGGTCTACAATGGGCGGTTCTTC. This encodes CASSLGALAVYNGRFF.

The chain links TRBV9 to TRBJ2-5; D gene uncertain. This CDR3 comprises 17 residues. V lost 1 base and J lost 4, with 20 bases in between. Germline V gene lookup returns CDR1 SGDLS and CDR2 YYNGEE. CDR3 sequence reads: CASSVRPLASARETQYF. The CDR3 DNA reads TGTGCCAGCAGCGTACGCCCCCTGGCGAGTGCCCGAGAGACCCAGTACTTC.

The table lists this clonotype with many counts. The rearrangement links TRBV11-2 to TRBJ2-7; 11 positions agree with TRBD2. Per the germline V gene, CDR1 is SGHAT and CDR2 is FQNNGV. Losses at the gene ends were 1 base for V and 3 bases for J; bases not matched to a gene: 5. The CDR3 runs 16 residues. CDR3 sequence (DNA): TGTGCCAGCAGCTTAGGGCGAGGGACTAGCGGCTACGAGCAGTACTTC. Encoded protein: CASSLGRGTSGYEQYF.

This clonotype was observed a few times. The chain employs TRBV28 and TRBJ2-5; TRBD2 is a possible D gene (6 bases). CDR3 length: 14 amino acids. CDR1 and CDR2 (germline): MDHEN, SYDVKM. Between the trimmed V and J ends, which lost 5 bases and 7 bases, there was a span of 17 bases. CDR3 amino acids: CASSPQRGRGTQYF. DNA of the CDR3: TGTGCCAGCAGTCCCCAAAGAGGGCGGGGGACCCAGTACTTC.

CDR3 loop: CASSESAGAPNQPQHF. CDR3 nucleotides: TGCGCCAGCAGTGAGTCGGCGGGGGCCCCTAATCAGCCCCAGCATTTT. V usage is TRBV10-2 and J usage is TRBJ1-5; tentatively, D is TRBD1 (6 bases). The germline V gene has CDR1 WSHSY and CDR2 SAAADI. V was clipped by 0 bases and J by 4 bases, with 13 bases between them. This CDR3 has 16 amino acids.

A single count supports this clonotype. This chain joins TRBV20-1 and TRBJ2-7; TRBD1 agrees at 9 bases. Germline V CDR1 and CDR2: DFQATT, SNEGSKA (reference sequence). CDR3 length: 15 residues. Trimming removed 5 bases from V and 2 bases from J; junction bases left unmatched: 10. For the CDR3, the DNA is TGCAGTGCTGGACAGGGGAGGTTGGCTACCTACGAGCAGTACTTC. This gives the protein CSAGQGRLATYEQYF.

This clonotype occurred a few times. This sequence joins TRBV25-1 and TRBJ1-1; no clear D gene. The V end was cut by 8 bases, the J end by 4 bases, with 8 bases between. Looked up from germline, CDR1 is MGHDK and CDR2 is SYGVNS. CDR3 length equals 11 residues. CDR3 sequence: CASEMGTEAFF. In DNA, the CDR3 is TGTGCCAGCGAAATGGGCACTGAAGCTTTCTTT.

The chain combines TRBV24-1 with TRBJ2-2, with D uncertain. CDR3 size: 12 residues. Trimming stripped 6 bases from V and 3 bases from J, with 4 bases between. The germline V gene encodes CDR1 KGHDR and CDR2 SFDVKD. CDR3 loop: CATSFYTGELFF. The CDR3 coding sequence is TGTGCCACCAGTTTTTACACCGGGGAGCTGTTTTTT.

This clonotype was recorded a few times. The rearrangement joins TRBV18 to TRBJ2-7; 9 bases are a match to TRBD1. Per the germline V gene, CDR1 is KGHSH and CDR2 is LQKENI. The length of the CDR3 is 13 residues. J gave up 7 bases and V 6 bases, and 7 bases lay outside the gene matches. CDR3 residues: CASSLQGAREQYF. CDR3 sequence (DNA): TGTGCCAGCTCTCTACAGGGGGCGAGGGAGCAGTACTTC.

The rearrangement links TRBV6-6 to TRBJ1-1, with no clear D. CDR3 length equals 11 residues. Trimming cost V 10 bases and J 3 bases, with 9 bases left between them. The V gene's germline CDR1 is MNHNY and CDR2 SVGAGI (reference sequence). CDR3 sequence reads: CATTRDTEAFF. CDR3 sequence (DNA): TGTGCCACTACTAGGGACACTGAAGCTTTCTTT.

The J gene is TRBJ2-2, the V gene TRBV6-5, with D maybe TRBD2 (5 bases). The V end was cut by 4 bases, the J end by 2 bases, with 14 bases between. Germline values: CDR1 MNHEY, CDR2 SVGAGI. The CDR3 sequence is 16 residues long. The CDR3 bases are TGTGCCAGCAGTTCACGTATTGAGGGAAACACCGGGGAGCTGTTTTTT. This codes for CASSSRIEGNTGELFF.

This clonotype was detected ten times or more. The V gene is TRBV24-1, the J gene TRBJ2-2; D is uncertain. CDR1 is KGHDR and CDR2 is SFDVKD in the germline V gene. The CDR3 has 11 residues. Deletions cut 6 bases from V and 7 bases from J, with 5 bases between. The CDR3 DNA follows: TGTGCCACCAGTTTCTACGGGGAGCTGTTTTTT. This sequence encodes CATSFYGELFF.